The clone carrying this T cell receptor beta chain was recorded only once. Its antigen is undetermined. This was the immunoSEQ version 4 assay in survey mode. Assay: immunoSEQ multiplex PCR; the TCRdb copy retains only in-frame clones and omits some. The sample records about 51,000 clones, around 90% being singletons. This entry is derived from a study of persistence of HIV-infected CD4 T cells. For the study at large: Donors had been on suppressive ART for a median of 8 years. A larger, less memory-rich fraction responded to anti-CD3/anti-CD28 beads than to antigen.

The CDR3 has 14 amino acids. The germline gives CDR1 SGHTA, CDR2 FQGTGA. V was clipped by 4 bases and J by 2 bases; unmatched bases: 3. Nonspecific anti-CD3/anti-CD28 bead stimulation represents the broad CD4+ T cell repertoire. CD4+ T cells upregulating both CD40 ligand and CD69 were sorted as responding cells. The sequencing here drew on CD4+ T cells sorted from PBMCs after approximately 19-hour stimulation, taken from a patient who received antiretroviral therapy. The TCR was taken from an adult woman with HIV who was CMV-seropositive. The rearrangement joins TRBV7-3 to TRBJ1-1; 8 nucleotides agree with TRBD1. The CDR3 loop reads CASSSTGDNTEAFF. DNA for the CDR3: TGTGCCAGCAGCTCGACAGGGGATAACACTGAAGCTTTCTTT.